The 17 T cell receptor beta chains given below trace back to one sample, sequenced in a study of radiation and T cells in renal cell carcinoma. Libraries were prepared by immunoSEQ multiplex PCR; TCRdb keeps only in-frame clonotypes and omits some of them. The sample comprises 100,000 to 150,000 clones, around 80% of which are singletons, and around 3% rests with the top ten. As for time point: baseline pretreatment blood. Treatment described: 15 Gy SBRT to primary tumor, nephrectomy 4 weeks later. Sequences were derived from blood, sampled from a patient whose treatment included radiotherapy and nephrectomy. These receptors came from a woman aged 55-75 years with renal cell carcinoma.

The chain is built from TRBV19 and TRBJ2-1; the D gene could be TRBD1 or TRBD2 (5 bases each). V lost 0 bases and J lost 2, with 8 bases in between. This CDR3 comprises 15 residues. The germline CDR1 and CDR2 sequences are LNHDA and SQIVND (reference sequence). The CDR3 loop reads CASSIEGRAYNEQFF. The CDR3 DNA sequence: TGTGCCAGTAGTATAGAGGGGCGGGCCTACAATGAGCAGTTCTTC. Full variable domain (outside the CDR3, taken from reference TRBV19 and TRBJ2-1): DGGITQSPKYLFRKEGQNVTLSCEQNLNHDAMYWYRQDPGQGLRLIYYSQIVNDFQKGDIAEGYSVSREKKESFPLTVTSAQKNPTAFYLCASSIEGRAYNEQFFGPGTRLTVL.

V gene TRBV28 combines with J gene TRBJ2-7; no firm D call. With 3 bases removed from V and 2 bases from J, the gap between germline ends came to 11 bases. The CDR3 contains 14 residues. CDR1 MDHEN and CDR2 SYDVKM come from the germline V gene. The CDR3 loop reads CASSFAVSPYEQYF. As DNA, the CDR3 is TGTGCCAGCAGTTTCGCGGTCAGCCCCTACGAGCAGTACTTC.

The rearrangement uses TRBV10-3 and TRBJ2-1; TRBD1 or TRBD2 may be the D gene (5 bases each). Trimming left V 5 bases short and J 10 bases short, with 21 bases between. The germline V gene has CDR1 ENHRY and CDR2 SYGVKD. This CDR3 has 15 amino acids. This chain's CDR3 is CAISPGDPPRREQFF. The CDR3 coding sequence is TGTGCCATCAGTCCCGGGGACCCCCCGCGGCGGGAGCAGTTCTTC.

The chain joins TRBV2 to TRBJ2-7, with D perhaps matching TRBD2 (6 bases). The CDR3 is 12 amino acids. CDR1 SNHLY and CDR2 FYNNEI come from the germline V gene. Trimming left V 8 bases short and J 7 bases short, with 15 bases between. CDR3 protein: CASSGDWGEQYF. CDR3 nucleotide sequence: TGTGCCAGCTCGGGGGACTGGGGGGAGCAGTACTTC. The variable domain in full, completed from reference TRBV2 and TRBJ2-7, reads EPEVTQTPSHQVTQMGQEVILRCVPISNHLYFYWYRQILGQKVEFLVSFYNNEISEKSEIFDDQFSVERPDGSNFTLKIRSTKLEDSAMYFCASSGDWGEQYFGPGTRLTVT.

The CDR3 DNA is TGCGCCAGCAGCTTGTTCCAGCAAGAGACCCAGTACTTC. Translating it yields CASSLFQQETQYF. The chain has TRBV5-1 and TRBJ2-5, with D uncertain. Trimming stripped 1 base from V and 2 bases from J, with 6 bases between. Germline V gene lookup returns CDR1 SGHRS and CDR2 YFSETQ. CDR3 length: 13 amino acids.

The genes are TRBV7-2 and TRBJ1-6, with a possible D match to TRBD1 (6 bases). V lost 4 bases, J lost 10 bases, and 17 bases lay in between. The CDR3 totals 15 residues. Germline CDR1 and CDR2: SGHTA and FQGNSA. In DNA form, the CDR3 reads TGTGCCAGCAGCTCCAATGACAGTGGGGGCTCACCCCTCCACTTT. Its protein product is CASSSNDSGGSPLHF.

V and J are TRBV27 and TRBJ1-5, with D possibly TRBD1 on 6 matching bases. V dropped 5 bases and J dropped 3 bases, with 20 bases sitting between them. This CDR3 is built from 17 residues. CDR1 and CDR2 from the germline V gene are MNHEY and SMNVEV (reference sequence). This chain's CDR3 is CASSPNRVGALNQPQHF. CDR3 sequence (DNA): TGTGCCAGCAGTCCAAACAGGGTAGGTGCCCTCAATCAGCCCCAGCATTTT.

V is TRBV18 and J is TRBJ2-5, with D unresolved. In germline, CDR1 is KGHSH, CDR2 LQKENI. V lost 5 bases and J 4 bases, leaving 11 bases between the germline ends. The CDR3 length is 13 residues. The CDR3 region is CASSSNHRETQYF. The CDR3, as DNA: TGTGCCAGCTCATCGAACCATAGAGAGACCCAGTACTTC.

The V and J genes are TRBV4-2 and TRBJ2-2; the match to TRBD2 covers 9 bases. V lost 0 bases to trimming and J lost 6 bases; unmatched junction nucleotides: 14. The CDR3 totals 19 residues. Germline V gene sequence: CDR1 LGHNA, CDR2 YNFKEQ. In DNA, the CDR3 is TGTGCCAGCAGCCAAGAGCCCCCTGGGATAGCGGGAGACCCCGGGGAGCTGTTTTTT. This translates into CASSQEPPGIAGDPGELFF.

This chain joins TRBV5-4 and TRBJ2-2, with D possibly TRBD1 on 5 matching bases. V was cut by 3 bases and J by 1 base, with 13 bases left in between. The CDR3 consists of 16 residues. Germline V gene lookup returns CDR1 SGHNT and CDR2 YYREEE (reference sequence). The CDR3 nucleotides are TGTGCCAGCAGCTCCCCGCTCGACAGGAACACCGGGGAGCTGTTTTTT. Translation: CASSSPLDRNTGELFF.

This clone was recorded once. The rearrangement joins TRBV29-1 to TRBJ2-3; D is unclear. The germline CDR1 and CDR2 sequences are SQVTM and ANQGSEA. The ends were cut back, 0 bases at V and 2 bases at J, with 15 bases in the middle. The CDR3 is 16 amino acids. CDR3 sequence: CSVEDGQALVTDTQYF. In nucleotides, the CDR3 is TGCAGCGTTGAAGATGGGCAGGCCCTGGTCACAGATACGCAGTATTTT.

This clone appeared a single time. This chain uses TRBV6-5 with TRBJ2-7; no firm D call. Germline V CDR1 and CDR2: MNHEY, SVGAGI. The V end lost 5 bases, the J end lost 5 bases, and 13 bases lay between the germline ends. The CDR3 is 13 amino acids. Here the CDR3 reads CASSPGPGDEQYF. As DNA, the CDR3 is TGTGCCAGCAGTCCCGGGCCTGGGGACGAGCAGTACTTC.

The CDR3: CACPQRENSYEQYF. CDR3 sequence (DNA): TGTGCCTGCCCCCAGCGGGAGAACTCCTACGAGCAGTACTTC. The chain combines TRBV30 with TRBJ2-7; 8 bases agree with TRBD2. V shed 6 bases and J 0 bases; nucleotides not matched to a gene: 7. The CDR3 is made up of 14 amino acids. Germline V gives CDR1 GTSNPN, CDR2 SVGIG (reference sequence).

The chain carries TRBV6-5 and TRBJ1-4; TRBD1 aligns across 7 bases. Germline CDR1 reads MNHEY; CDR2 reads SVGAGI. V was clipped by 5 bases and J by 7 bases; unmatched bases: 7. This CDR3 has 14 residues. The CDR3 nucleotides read TGTGCCAGCAGTACGAGGGGGCGCAGTGAAAAACTGTTTTTT. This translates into CASSTRGRSEKLFF.

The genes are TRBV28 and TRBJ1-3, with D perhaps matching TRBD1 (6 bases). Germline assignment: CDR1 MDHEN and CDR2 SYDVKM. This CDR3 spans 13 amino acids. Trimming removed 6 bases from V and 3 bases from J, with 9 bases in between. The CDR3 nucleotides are TGTGCCAGCAGCCTACAGGGTGGAAACACCATATATTTT. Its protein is CASSLQGGNTIYF.

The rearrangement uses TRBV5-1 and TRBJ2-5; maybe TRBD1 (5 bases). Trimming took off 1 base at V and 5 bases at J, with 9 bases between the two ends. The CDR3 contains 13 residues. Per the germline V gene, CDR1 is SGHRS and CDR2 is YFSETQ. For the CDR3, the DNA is TGCGCCAGCAGCTTGACAGGAAGGGAGACCCAGTACTTC. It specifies CASSLTGRETQYF.

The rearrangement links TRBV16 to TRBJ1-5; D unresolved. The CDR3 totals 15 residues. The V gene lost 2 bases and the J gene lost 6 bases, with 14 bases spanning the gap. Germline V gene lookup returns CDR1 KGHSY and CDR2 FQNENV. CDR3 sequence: CASSQARATGQPQHF. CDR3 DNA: TGTGCCAGCAGCCAAGCTCGGGCCACGGGTCAGCCCCAGCATTTT.